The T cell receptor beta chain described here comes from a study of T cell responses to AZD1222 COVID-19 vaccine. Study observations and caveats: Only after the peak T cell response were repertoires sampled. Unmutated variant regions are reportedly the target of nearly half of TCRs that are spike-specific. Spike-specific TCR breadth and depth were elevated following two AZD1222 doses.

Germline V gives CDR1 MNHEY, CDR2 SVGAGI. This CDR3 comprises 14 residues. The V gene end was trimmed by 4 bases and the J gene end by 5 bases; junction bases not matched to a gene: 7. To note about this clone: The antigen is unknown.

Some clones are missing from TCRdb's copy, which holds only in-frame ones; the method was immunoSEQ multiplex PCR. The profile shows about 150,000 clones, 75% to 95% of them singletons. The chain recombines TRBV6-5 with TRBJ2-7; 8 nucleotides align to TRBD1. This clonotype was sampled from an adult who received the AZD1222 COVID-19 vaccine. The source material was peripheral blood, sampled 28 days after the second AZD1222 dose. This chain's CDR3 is CASSLRGQVDEQYF. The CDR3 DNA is TGTGCCAGCAGTTTACGGGGACAGGTAGACGAGCAGTACTTC.